The clone carrying this TCR beta chain was counted between two and nine times. These data originate in a study of blood T cell repertoires in COVID-19. For the study at large: The study drew acute and convalescent COVID-19 samples from the United States, Italy and Spain.

Enrolled during active infection, Seattle patients were then followed longitudinally. The CDR3 sequence is 13 residues long. Germline V gene lookup returns CDR1 MNHEY and CDR2 SVGAGI. Trimming shortened V by 2 bases and J by 0 bases, and 4 bases separated the two germline ends. In the source study's methods: Nucleated cell counts were estimated from reference gene primer amplification. The method was immunoSEQ multiplex PCR; TCRdb's version includes in-frame clones alone and lacks a portion of them. V, J and clone size derive from that table, while D and trimming were established from the DNA sequence. Of about 210,000 clones listed, roughly 85% are singletons.

This sequence was found in a woman between 70 and 85 years old with COVID-19, enrolled during active disease. V gene TRBV6-5 combines with J gene TRBJ1-1; D call uncertain. Material for sequencing was peripheral blood. CDR3 amino acids: CASSYQMNTEAFF. The CDR3 DNA reads TGTGCCAGCAGTTACCAGATGAACACTGAAGCTTTCTTT.